One TCR beta chain is described in this entry. As originally analysed: The authors estimated nucleated cell counts from reference gene primer amplification. Measured with immunoSEQ multiplex PCR; TCRdb has only the in-frame clones, and not every one. V, J and clone size derive from that table, while D and trimming were established from the DNA sequence. Of approximately 230,000 clones in the sample, around 88% were seen once. This specimen belongs to a study of blood T cell repertoires in COVID-19. Overall study context: COVID-19 samples, acute and convalescent, were from the United States, Italy and Spain. The analysed material was cDNA or gDNA that came from T cells, B-cell-depleted T cells, or PBMCs.

This CDR3 has 17 amino acids. Germline CDR1 and CDR2: SEHNR and FQNEAQ (reference sequence). V was cut by 1 base and J by 1 base, with 14 bases left in between. This clonotype originated in a man older than 75 with acute or convalescent COVID-19. The rearrangement uses TRBV7-9 and TRBJ1-5; D may be TRBD1 (5 bases). Material for sequencing was peripheral blood. Written as DNA, the CDR3 is TGTGCCAGCAGCTTAGAGGGGAAAATGATCAGCAATCAGCCCCAGCATTTT. It codes for CASSLEGKMISNQPQHF.